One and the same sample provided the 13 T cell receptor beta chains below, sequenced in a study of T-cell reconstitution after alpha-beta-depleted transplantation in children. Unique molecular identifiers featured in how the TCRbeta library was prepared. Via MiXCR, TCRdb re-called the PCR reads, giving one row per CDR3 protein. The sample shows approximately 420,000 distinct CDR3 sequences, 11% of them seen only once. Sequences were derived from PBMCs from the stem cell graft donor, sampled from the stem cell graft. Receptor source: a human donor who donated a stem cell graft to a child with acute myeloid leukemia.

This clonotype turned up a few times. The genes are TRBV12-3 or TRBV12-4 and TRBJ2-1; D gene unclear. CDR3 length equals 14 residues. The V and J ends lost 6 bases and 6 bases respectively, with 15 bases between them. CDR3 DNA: TGTGCCAGCAGCCCGGATGCGTTTGGCAATGAGCAGTTCTTC. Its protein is CASSPDAFGNEQFF.

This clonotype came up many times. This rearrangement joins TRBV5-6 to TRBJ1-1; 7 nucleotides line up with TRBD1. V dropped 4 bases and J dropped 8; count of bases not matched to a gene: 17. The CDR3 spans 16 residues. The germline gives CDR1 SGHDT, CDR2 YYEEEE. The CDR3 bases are TGTGCCAGCAGCCCTTACAGGGGACCCGCCTTAATGGAAGCTTTCTTT. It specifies CASSPYRGPALMEAFF.

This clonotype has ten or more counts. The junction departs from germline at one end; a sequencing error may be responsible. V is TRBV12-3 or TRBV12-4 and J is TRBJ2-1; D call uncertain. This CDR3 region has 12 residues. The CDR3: CASSLGGNEQFF. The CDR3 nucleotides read TGTGCCAGCAGCTTAGGCGGCAATGAGCAGTTCTTC.

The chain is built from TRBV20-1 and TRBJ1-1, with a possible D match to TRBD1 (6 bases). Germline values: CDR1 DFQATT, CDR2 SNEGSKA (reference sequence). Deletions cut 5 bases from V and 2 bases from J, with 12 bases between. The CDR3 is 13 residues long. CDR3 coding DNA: TGCAGTGCTCCAGGGGAGGTAAACACTGAAGCTTTCTTT. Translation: CSAPGEVNTEAFF.

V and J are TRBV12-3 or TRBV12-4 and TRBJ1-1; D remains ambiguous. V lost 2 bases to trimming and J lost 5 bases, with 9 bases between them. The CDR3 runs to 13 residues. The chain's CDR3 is CASSLISRTEAFF. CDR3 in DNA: TGTGCCAGCAGTTTAATTAGTAGGACTGAAGCTTTCTTT.

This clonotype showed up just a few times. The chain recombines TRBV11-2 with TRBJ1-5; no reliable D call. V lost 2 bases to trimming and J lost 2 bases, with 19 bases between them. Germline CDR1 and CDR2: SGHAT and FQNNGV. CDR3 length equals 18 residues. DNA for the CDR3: TGTGCCAGCAGCTTAAACCGGAAATCCCTAATATGCAATCAGCCCCAGCATTTT. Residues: CASSLNRKSLICNQPQHF.

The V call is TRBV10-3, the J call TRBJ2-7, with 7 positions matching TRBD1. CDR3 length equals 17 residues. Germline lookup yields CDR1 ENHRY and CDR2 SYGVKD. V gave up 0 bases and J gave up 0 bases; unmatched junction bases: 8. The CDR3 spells CAISESYRGQPSYEQYF. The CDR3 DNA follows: TGTGCCATCAGTGAGTCATATAGGGGACAGCCCTCCTACGAGCAGTACTTC.

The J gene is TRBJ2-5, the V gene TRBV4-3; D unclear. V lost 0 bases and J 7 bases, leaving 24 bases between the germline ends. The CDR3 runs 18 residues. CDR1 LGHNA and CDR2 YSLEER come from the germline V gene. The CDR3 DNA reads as TGCGCCAGCAGCCAAGATCAAAGTTCGGGCACCTTTTGGGGGACCCAGTACTTC. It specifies CASSQDQSSGTFWGTQYF.

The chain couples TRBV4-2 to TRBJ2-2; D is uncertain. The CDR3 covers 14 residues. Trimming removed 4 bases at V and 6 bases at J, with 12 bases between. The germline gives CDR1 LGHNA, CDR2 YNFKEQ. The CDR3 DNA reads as TGTGCCAGCAGCCCCACCCACGGGTCCGGGGAGCTGTTTTTT. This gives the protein CASSPTHGSGELFF.

The CDR3 loop is CASSQDLSGGNNEQFF. The CDR3 nucleotides are TGTGCCAGCAGCCAAGATCTGTCAGGGGGTAACAATGAGCAGTTCTTC. This chain connects TRBV3-1 to TRBJ2-1, with 7 bases matching TRBD1. CDR3 length: 16 amino acids. The V and J ends lost 0 bases and 5 bases, in that order; junction bases with no gene match: 7. Germline V gene sequence: CDR1 LGHDT, CDR2 YNNKEL (reference sequence).

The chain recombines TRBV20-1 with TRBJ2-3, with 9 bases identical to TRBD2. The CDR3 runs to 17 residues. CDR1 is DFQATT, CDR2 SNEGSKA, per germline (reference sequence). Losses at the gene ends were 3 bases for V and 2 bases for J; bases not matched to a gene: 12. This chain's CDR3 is CSARGPIAGAITDTQYF. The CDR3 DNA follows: TGCAGTGCTAGGGGGCCGATAGCGGGGGCGATCACAGATACGCAGTATTTT.

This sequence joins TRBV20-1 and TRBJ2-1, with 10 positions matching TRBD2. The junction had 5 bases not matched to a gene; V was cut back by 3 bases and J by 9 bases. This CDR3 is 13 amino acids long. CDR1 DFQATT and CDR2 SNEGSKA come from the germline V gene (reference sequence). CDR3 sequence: CSARSSGRREQFF. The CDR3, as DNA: TGCAGTGCTAGGAGTAGCGGGAGGCGTGAGCAGTTCTTC.

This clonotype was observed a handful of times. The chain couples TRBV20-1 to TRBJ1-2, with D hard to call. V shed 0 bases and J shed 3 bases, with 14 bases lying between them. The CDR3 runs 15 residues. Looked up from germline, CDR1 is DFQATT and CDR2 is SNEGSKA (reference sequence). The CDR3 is CSARERSRFDYGYTF. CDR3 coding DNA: TGCAGTGCTAGAGAGAGGTCCAGGTTTGACTATGGCTACACCTTC.